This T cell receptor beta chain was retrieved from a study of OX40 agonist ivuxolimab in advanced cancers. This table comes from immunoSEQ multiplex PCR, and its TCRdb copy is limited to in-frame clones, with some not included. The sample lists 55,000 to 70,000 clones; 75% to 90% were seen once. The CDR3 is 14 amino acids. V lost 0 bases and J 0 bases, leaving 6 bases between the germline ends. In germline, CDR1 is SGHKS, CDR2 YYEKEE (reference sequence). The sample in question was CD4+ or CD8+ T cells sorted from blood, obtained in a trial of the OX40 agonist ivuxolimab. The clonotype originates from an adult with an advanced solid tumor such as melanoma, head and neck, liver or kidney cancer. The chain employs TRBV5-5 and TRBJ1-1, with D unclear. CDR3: CASSLGFMNTEAFF. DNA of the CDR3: TGTGCCAGCAGCTTGGGCTTCATGAACACTGAAGCTTTCTTT.